The next 27 T cell receptor beta chains were all read from a single sample in a study of post-analysis software for immune sequencing data. Researchers reported that TCR beta cDNA libraries carried unique molecular identifiers. TCRdb fed the PCR reads into MiXCR, producing one record per CDR3 protein. The sample includes 550,000 to 700,000 distinct CDR3 sequences, roughly 45% of them seen just once. Their antigen targets remain unknown. Study-wide results and caveats: Controls showed lower frequencies than patients for roughly five TRBV segments, and TRBV5-6, TRBV5-1 and TRBV20-1 were among these.

The sequencing input was blood. These receptors all stem from a girl aged 10 to 17 with multiple sclerosis.

Turning to this clonotype: The junction shows a germline mismatch at one end, possibly a read error. The chain combines TRBV5-1 with TRBJ2-7, with D possibly TRBD2 on 5 matching bases. Germline V gene data show CDR1 as SGHRS and CDR2 as YFSETQ. This CDR3 is built from 19 residues. DNA for the CDR3: TGCGCCAGCACCTTGGGGAATTTGCGGGCTAAGGACTTCTCCTACGAGCAGTACTTC. Amino acids: CASTLGNLRAKDFSYEQYF.

In this sample, this clonotype turned up a few times. The J gene is TRBJ2-5, the V gene TRBV5-1, with TRBD2 matching over 10 bases. Germline assignment: CDR1 SGHRS and CDR2 YFSETQ. The CDR3 totals 16 residues. V shed 4 bases, J shed 3 bases, and the junction held 9 bases outside the gene matches. The CDR3 DNA reads TGCGCCAGCAGCCCGGGGACTAGCGCAACGAAAGAGACCCAGTACTTC. Translating it yields CASSPGTSATKETQYF.

This clonotype was seen a handful of times. The rearrangement uses TRBV4-1 and TRBJ2-7; weak D call: TRBD1 (6 bases). V was cut by 6 bases and J by 1 base, with 22 bases left in between. This CDR3 has 17 amino acids. Germline CDR1 reads MGHRA; CDR2 reads YSYEKL. CDR3 DNA: TGCGCCAGCAGGACGTCCCAGGGGACGGGGCTTTCCTACGAGCAGTACTTC. It codes for CASRTSQGTGLSYEQYF.

This clonotype was counted between two and nine times. V is TRBV29-1 and J is TRBJ2-7, with TRBD2 identical over 7 bases. The CDR3 spans 12 residues. Germline values: CDR1 SQVTM, CDR2 ANQGSEA. V lost 7 bases, J lost 0 bases, and 3 bases stayed unmatched. Here the CDR3 reads CSASGFSYEQYF. The CDR3 bases are TGCAGCGCTAGCGGTTTCTCCTACGAGCAGTACTTC.

This clonotype has only a few counts. The J gene is TRBJ2-7, the V gene TRBV5-5; D tentatively fits TRBD1 or TRBD2 (5 bases each). V gave up 0 bases and J gave up 1 base, with 8 bases separating them. The CDR3 sequence is 14 residues long. In germline, CDR1 is SGHKS, CDR2 YYEKEE (reference sequence). The CDR3 nucleotides are TGTGCCAGCAGCTTGGAGTGGGGGTCCTACGAGCAGTACTTC. Protein: CASSLEWGSYEQYF.

This clonotype occurred once. At one end, the junction sequence differs from germline, possibly due to a read error. V and J are TRBV7-9 and TRBJ2-1, with D tentatively TRBD2 (5 bases). The CDR3 runs to 14 residues. Per the germline V gene, CDR1 is SEHNR and CDR2 is FQNEAQ (reference sequence). The CDR3 loop reads CASSASLVAGELFF. As DNA, the CDR3 is TGTGCCAGCAGCGCATCGTTGGTCGCCGGGGAGCTGTTCTTC.

This chain joins TRBV20-1 and TRBJ2-3; D is undetermined. V was shortened by 0 bases and J by 1 base, with 11 bases between the two germline ends. Per the germline V gene, CDR1 is DFQATT and CDR2 is SNEGSKA (reference sequence). The CDR3 sequence is 15 residues long. As DNA, the CDR3 is TGCAGTGCTAGAGAGGGTTTCGGAGGCACAGATACGCAGTATTTT. The encoded protein is CSAREGFGGTDTQYF.

V gene TRBV7-9 combines with J gene TRBJ2-1; D remains ambiguous. CDR1 SEHNR and CDR2 FQNEAQ come from the germline V gene (reference sequence). V was cut by 9 bases and J by 8 bases, with 26 bases left in between. The CDR3 is 16 amino acids. The CDR3 DNA reads TGTGCCAGTCGGTCCCCCCTCGCGCCCCTCTTAGATGAGCAGTTCTTC. Amino acids: CASRSPLAPLLDEQFF.

This clonotype was observed a handful of times. The chain joins TRBV13 to TRBJ2-1; possible D gene TRBD1, 7 bases. CDR1 is PRHDT and CDR2 is FYEKMQ in the germline V gene (reference sequence). V was trimmed by 4 bases and J by 5 bases, leaving 12 bases between them. CDR3 length equals 14 residues. The CDR3 sequence: CASSWGQRDNEQFF. DNA of the CDR3: TGTGCCAGCAGCTGGGGACAGCGGGACAATGAGCAGTTCTTC.

This clonotype was observed a few times. The chain employs TRBV5-1 and TRBJ2-5, with 10 bases that match TRBD2. The CDR3 is 16 residues long. Germline values: CDR1 SGHRS, CDR2 YFSETQ. V lost 1 base, J lost 2 bases, and 5 bases stayed unmatched. The CDR3 loop is CASSLSLAGVQETQYF. CDR3 in DNA: TGCGCCAGCAGCTTGTCCCTAGCGGGGGTGCAAGAGACCCAGTACTTC.

The chain couples TRBV6-1 to TRBJ2-5, with 7 bases aligning to TRBD2. The J call may be incorrect, as the DNA end agrees better with TRBJ2-7. CDR1 is MNHNS, CDR2 SASEGT, per germline. The CDR3 is 14 amino acids. CDR3 nucleotides: TGTGCCAGCAGTGAGCTAGCGGATAACTACGAGCAGTACTTC. This gives the protein CASSELADNYEQYF.

The chain is built from TRBV12-3 or TRBV12-4 and TRBJ2-3; the D gene is possibly TRBD1 (5 bases). The length of the CDR3 is 12 residues. Trimming left V 5 bases short and J 8 bases short, with 11 bases between. CDR3 in amino acids: CASSLGQITQYF. The CDR3 DNA reads TGTGCCAGCAGTCTAGGACAAATTACGCAGTATTTT.

Comments on this clonotype: At one of its ends the junction is not consistent with the germline gene, which may arise from a read error. The J gene is TRBJ2-3, the V gene TRBV12-3 or TRBV12-4; D unclear. The CDR3 is made up of 15 amino acids. CDR3 residues: CASSQAGISTDAQYF. In DNA form, the CDR3 reads TGCGCCAGCAGTCAAGCTGGGATAAGCACAGATGCGCAGTATTTT.

J is TRBJ2-7 and V is TRBV5-6, with 12 bases lining up with TRBD1. Germline V lookup: CDR1 SGHDT, CDR2 YYEEEE. The CDR3 length is 15 residues. The J segment lost 4 bases and the V segment lost 4 bases, leaving 6 bases of the junction unmatched. In nucleotides, the CDR3 is TGTGCCAGCAGCGCCGGGACAGGGGGCGGGTACGAGCAGTACTTC. It is translated as CASSAGTGGGYEQYF.

The J gene is TRBJ1-6, the V gene TRBV5-1; D gene uncertain. Trimming left V 0 bases short and J 10 bases short, with 17 bases between. Germline values: CDR1 SGHRS, CDR2 YFSETQ. This CDR3 comprises 16 residues. CDR3 in DNA: TGCGCCAGCAGCTTGGCTCCAAGGGTCGAAGGCTCACCCCTCCACTTT. This codes for CASSLAPRVEGSPLHF. The complete variable domain, with remaining parts taken from reference TRBV5-1 and TRBJ1-6, reads KAGVTQTPRYLIKTRGQQVTLSCSPISGHRSVSWYQQTPGQGLQFLFEYFSETQRNKGNFPGRFSGRQFSNSRSEMNVSTLELGDSALYLCASSLAPRVEGSPLHFGNGTRLTVT.

The DNA of the CDR3 is TGTGCCAGCAGTAAAACAGGGAATGAGCAGTTCTTC. Protein: CASSKTGNEQFF. The chain recombines TRBV6-5 with TRBJ2-1; D may be TRBD1 (6 bases). The CDR3 covers 12 residues. In germline, CDR1 is MNHEY, CDR2 SVGAGI. The ends were cut back, 5 bases at V and 7 bases at J, with 9 bases in the middle.

V is TRBV6-5 and J is TRBJ2-4; the D is unclear. The end of the DNA is better explained by TRBJ2-7, so the J call may be wrong. The CDR3 length is 14 residues. Per the germline V gene, CDR1 is MNHEY and CDR2 is SVGAGI. The CDR3: CASSYRSGVGEQYF. CDR3 DNA sequence: TGTGCCAGCAGTTACCGGTCTGGGGTTGGCGAGCAGTACTTC.

This clonotype was counted once. The chain carries TRBV4-1 and TRBJ1-4, with D maybe TRBD1 (5 bases). V lost 4 bases and J lost 6, with 12 bases in between. The CDR3 is made up of 14 amino acids. Germline assignment: CDR1 MGHRA and CDR2 YSYEKL. The CDR3 DNA reads TGCGCCAGCAGCCGACAGATCAAGGATGAAAAACTGTTTTTT. Protein: CASSRQIKDEKLFF.

The chain links TRBV7-2 to TRBJ1-5; the D is unclear. This CDR3 has 15 residues. Trimming removed 4 bases from V and 3 bases from J, with 13 bases in between. The V gene's germline CDR1 is SGHTA and CDR2 FQGNSA. The CDR3 nucleotides are TGTGCCAGCAGCTGTCGTTCGGACGTCAATCAGCCCCAGCATTTT. It specifies CASSCRSDVNQPQHF. Full variable domain (remainder filled in from reference TRBV7-2 and TRBJ1-5): GAGVSQSPSNKVTEKGKDVELRCDPISGHTALYWYRQSLGQGLEFLIYFQGNSAPDKSGLPSDRFSAERTGGSVSTLTIQRTQQEDSAVYLCASSCRSDVNQPQHFGDGTRLSIL.

This clonotype showed up just once. The J gene is TRBJ2-5, the V gene TRBV19, with 7 bases identical to TRBD1. Germline loops: CDR1 LNHDA, CDR2 SQIVND (reference sequence). The J segment lost 11 bases and the V segment lost 6 bases, leaving 12 bases of the junction unmatched. The CDR3 contains 13 residues. The CDR3 region has the DNA TGTGCCAGTAGGAGACGGGACCAGGGGGAGCAGTACTTC. Its translation is CASRRRDQGEQYF.

This clonotype has only one observation. The chain recombines TRBV12-3 or TRBV12-4 with TRBJ1-2; 7 positions match TRBD1. The length of the CDR3 is 15 residues. V trimming: 3 bases; J trimming: 4 bases; junction bases outside the gene matches: 8. CDR3 sequence: CASSFGTDNFYGYTF. The CDR3 coding sequence is TGTGCCAGCAGTTTTGGGACAGATAACTTCTATGGCTACACCTTC.

This chain joins TRBV3-1 and TRBJ2-1; D unresolved. The V and J ends lost 4 bases and 8 bases respectively, with 15 bases between them. Per the germline V gene, CDR1 is LGHDT and CDR2 is YNNKEL (reference sequence). There are 14 residues in the CDR3. The CDR3 region has the DNA TGTGCCAGCAGCCCTTATCCTTCCGGCTATGAGCAGTTCTTC. Protein product: CASSPYPSGYEQFF.

This clonotype was recorded once. The CDR3 DNA sequence: TGTGCCAGCAGACCCGCGGGCGGTGGGGTCTATGGCTACACCTTC. Amino acid sequence: CASRPAGGGVYGYTF. The chain links TRBV12-3 or TRBV12-4 to TRBJ1-2; no firm D call. V lost 6 bases and J lost 4, with 18 bases in between. CDR3 length: 15 amino acids.

This clonotype was seen a few times. This chain joins TRBV6-5 and TRBJ2-5, with 14 positions matching TRBD2. The CDR3 sequence is 16 residues long. CDR1 is MNHEY, CDR2 SVGAGI, per germline. The ends lost 2 bases at V and 5 bases at J; junction bases unmatched: 4. CDR3 nucleotide sequence: TGTGCCAGCAGTTACACCGGGACTAGCGGGAGCGAGACCCAGTACTTC. This gives the protein CASSYTGTSGSETQYF.

This clonotype was counted only a few times. The chain recombines TRBV24-1 with TRBJ2-3, with 8 bases lining up with TRBD2. Germline CDR1 reads KGHDR; CDR2 reads SFDVKD. The CDR3 covers 13 residues. The ends lost 2 bases at V and 12 bases at J; junction bases unmatched: 6. The chain's CDR3 is CATSDSIAGPQYF. The CDR3 DNA reads as TGTGCCACCAGTGATTCGATAGCGGGGCCCCAGTATTTT.

The genes are TRBV7-3 and TRBJ1-2; tentatively, D is TRBD1 (5 bases). CDR3 size: 14 residues. Germline CDR1 reads SGHTA; CDR2 reads FQGTGA. Trimming cost V 1 base and J 8 bases, with 14 bases left between them. The CDR3 nucleotides read TGTGCCAGCAGCTTAAGATCGTCAGGGATCGGCTACACCTTC. This gives the protein CASSLRSSGIGYTF.

The V and J genes are TRBV5-6 and TRBJ1-5, with D uncertain. V was cut by 5 bases and J by 6 bases, with 12 bases left in between. CDR3 length: 13 residues. The germline V gene encodes CDR1 SGHDT and CDR2 YYEEEE. CDR3 nucleotide sequence: TGTGCCAGCAGTTTAGCGGGTTCTCAGCCCCAGCATTTT. Translating it yields CASSLAGSQPQHF.